This T cell receptor (beta chain) was found in a study of T cell responses to AZD1222 COVID-19 vaccine. The wider study: Combined were second doses at about 4 or about 12 weeks. Findings and caveats of the study: The peak T cell response came first, and repertoires were sampled only after it. White British ancestry dominated among donors, who included more females, and clonal diversity was possibly underestimated. Regions 160-218 and 743-854 held dominance among vaccine-associated CD4 TCRs, which spanned spike.

A remark on this clone: The antigen is undetermined.

This CDR3 comprises 13 residues. CDR1 and CDR2 from the germline V gene are SGHTA and FQGNSA. Germline trimming cut 6 bases from V and 4 bases from J; bases unmatched to any gene: 2. Generated by immunoSEQ multiplex PCR, the TCRdb table keeps only in-frame clones and is missing some. The data contain about 97,000 clones, roughly 83% of them seen just once; the ten biggest clones take up approximately 17%. The sequences come from peripheral blood, collected on day 0 of AZD1222 vaccination. This TCR derives from an adult in good health. J is TRBJ1-5 and V is TRBV7-2; 8 nucleotides line up with TRBD1. The CDR3 is CASRQGVNQPQHF. The CDR3 DNA sequence: TGTGCCAGCAGACAGGGGGTTAATCAGCCCCAGCATTTT.